The subject of this entry is one T cell receptor beta chain. The data were taken from a study of T-cell reconstitution after alpha-beta-depleted transplantation in children. Library preparation (for TCRbeta) was performed with unique molecular identifiers. TCRdb re-called the PCR reads with MiXCR, one entry per CDR3 protein. The sample has around 490,000 distinct CDR3 sequences, roughly 10% seen once; the top ten hold less than 15%. This CDR3 is built from 17 residues. V lost 0 bases, J lost 0 bases, and 12 bases lay in between. Germline values: CDR1 MNHEY, CDR2 SVGEGT. The receptor was isolated from a female patient between 2 and 10 years old who had a stem cell transplant for aplastic anemia, so the T cells may come from the graft donor. The starting material was PBMCs, mostly from graft donor cells, obtained 180 days after TCRalphabeta/CD19-depleted stem cell transplant. The rearrangement links TRBV6-2 or TRBV6-3 to TRBJ1-5; TRBD1 is a possible D gene (6 bases). The CDR3 DNA follows: TGTGCCAGCAGTTACTCTCGACAGGTCCTTAGCAATCAGCCCCAGCATTTT. Protein product: CASSYSRQVLSNQPQHF.